Listed below are T cell receptor beta chains from one sample, sequenced in a study of molecular identifiers for immune sequencing clone quantification. MiXCR, run by TCRdb on the PCR reads, gives a single entry per CDR3 protein. This sample has approximately 630,000 distinct CDR3 sequences, with about 25% found just once. The sample taken for sequencing was naive CD8+ T cells from blood, with Jurkat cell RNA spiked in. These receptors originate from a human donor in good health. Some libraries in this study had Jurkat cell RNA spiked in. CDR3s include the opening cysteine and the closing phenylalanine or tryptophan. The D gene is left open where the match is weak. Clone size is shown for a subset of rows, as once, few, many or a class of expanded clone.

d_gene	abundance	v_gene	j_gene	CDR3nt	CDR3aa
NA	once	TRBV21-1	TRBJ2-3	TGTGCCGGCAGCTTGCCGGGACGGCTAGATACGCAGTATTTT	CAGSLPGRLDTQYF
NA	NA	TRBV7-9	TRBJ2-7	TGTGCCAGCAGCTTAATACACTCCTCCTACGAGCAGTACTTC	CASSLIHSSYEQYF
NA	few	TRBV19	TRBJ2-3	TGTGCCAGTAGTATGCAGGGGCCTAGCACAGATACGCAGTATTTT	CASSMQGPSTDTQYF
TRBD1	many	TRBV12-3/TRBV12-4	TRBJ1-1	TGTGCCAGCAGTCACAGGGGAAGTGGCACTGAAGCTTTCTTT	CASSHRGSGTEAFF
NA	many	TRBV29-1	TRBJ1-1	TGCAGCGTTTTTGGTTCCGGGTTGGGCACTGAAGCTTTCTTT	CSVFGSGLGTEAFF
TRBD2	NA	TRBV14	TRBJ2-1	TGTGCCAGCAGCCAGGCGGGAGGATTCTTGGGTGAGCAGTTCTTC	CASSQAGGFLGEQFF
NA	few	TRBV27	TRBJ1-6	TGTGCCAGCATCCGAAGAGGGACGGGACTTTATAATTCACCCCTCCACTTT	CASIRRGTGLYNSPLHF
NA	few	TRBV27	TRBJ2-2	TGTGCCAGCAGTATATCGTGGAACACCGGGGAGCTGTTTTTT	CASSISWNTGELFF
TRBD1	few	TRBV29-1	TRBJ1-2	TGCAGCGTTGAGACAGGGATGGGCTATGGCTACACCTTC	CSVETGMGYGYTF
TRBD1	NA	TRBV3-1	TRBJ2-3	TGTGCCAGCAGCACCGGGACAGGGGTTTTAGATACGCAGTATTTT	CASSTGTGVLDTQYF
NA	NA	TRBV7-2	TRBJ2-7	TGTGCCAGCAGCTTATTCTATACAGAGACCTACGAGCAGTACTTC	CASSLFYTETYEQYF
NA	few	TRBV6-2/TRBV6-3	TRBJ2-7	TGTGCCAGCAGTCGGCCGGGTGGATCCTACGAGCAGTACTTC	CASSRPGGSYEQYF
NA	few	TRBV29-1	TRBJ1-3	TGCAGCGTTGAAGATCGTCGGGAGAGCTCTGGAAACACCATATATTTT	CSVEDRRESSGNTIYF
NA	many	TRBV4-1	TRBJ2-5	TGCGCCAGCAGCCAACTCTTAGAAGAGACCCAGTACTTC	CASSQLLEETQYF
TRBD1	NA	TRBV7-9	TRBJ1-2	TGTGCCAGCAGCCGGACAGGGGCCACGAACATAAACTATGGCTACACCTTC	CASSRTGATNINYGYTF
NA	NA	TRBV12-3/TRBV12-4	TRBJ2-3	TGTGCCAGCAGTTTAGCCGGGGATATGCAGTATTTT	CASSLAGDMQYF
TRBD1	many	TRBV13	TRBJ2-7	TGTGCCAGCAGCGACACTGTGGGACAGGGCCAACACGAGCAGTACTTC	CASSDTVGQGQHEQYF
NA	many	TRBV6-5	TRBJ2-7	TGTGCCAGCACCGATGGCCGCCTCGATGCGCAGTACTTC	CASTDGRLDAQYF
NA	many	TRBV27	TRBJ2-7	TGTGCCAGCAGTTTGGATAGAGGCCCCTACGAGCAGTACTTC	CASSLDRGPYEQYF
NA	NA	TRBV11-2	TRBJ2-7	TGTGCCAGCAGCCCATCGGACAGAATCTACGAGCAGTACTTC	CASSPSDRIYEQYF
NA	NA	TRBV12-3/TRBV12-4	TRBJ2-6	TGTGCCAGTGGGGGGTACGGGCAAAGCTCTGGGGCCAACGACCTGACTTTC	CASGGYGQSSGANDLTF
NA	NA	TRBV28	TRBJ1-1	TGTGCCAGCAGCCTCGGGGGGCAGCCTGAAGCTTTCTTT	CASSLGGQPEAFF
NA	many	TRBV6-5	TRBJ2-3	TGTGCCAGCAGTTACGCTCCTCGGGATACGCAGTATTTT	CASSYAPRDTQYF
TRBD1	NA	TRBV19	TRBJ1-1	TGTGCCAGTAGTGCCGGGACAGGGTCGACTGAAGCTTTCTTT	CASSAGTGSTEAFF
TRBD2	few	TRBV7-9	TRBJ2-7	TGTGCCAGCAGCTTTGAAGGGAGGGGCGAGCAGTACTTC	CASSFEGRGEQYF
NA	few	TRBV3-1	TRBJ2-5	TGTGCCAGCAGCCAAGTAATTGAGTCGTCAGGGGACCAAGAGACCCAGTACTTC	CASSQVIESSGDQETQYF
TRBD1	NA	TRBV12-3/TRBV12-4	TRBJ2-2	TGTACCAGCAGTTACTTAGGACAGGGCAACACCGGGGAGCTGTTTTTT	CTSSYLGQGNTGELFF
TRBD1	few	TRBV7-9	TRBJ2-2	TGTGCCAGCAGCCCAGGACAGGGGGCTCGTACCGGGGAGCTGTTTTTT	CASSPGQGARTGELFF
NA	few	TRBV28	TRBJ2-5	TGTGCCAGCAGTTCCCGGTTGCTGCGGGTGGCTGAGACCCAGTACTTC	CASSSRLLRVAETQYF
NA	few	TRBV5-1	TRBJ2-1	TGCGCCAGCAGCCCGGACACGAGCTCCTACAATGAGCAGTTCTTC	CASSPDTSSYNEQFF
TRBD2	few	TRBV28	TRBJ2-3	TGTGCCAGCAGTTCCACGCGGGAGGATTTTGGCACAGATACGCAGTATTTT	CASSSTREDFGTDTQYF
TRBD2	many	TRBV14	TRBJ2-3	TGTGCCAGCAGCCAAGCCTGGACTAGCGGCACAGATACGCAGTATTTT	CASSQAWTSGTDTQYF
NA	few	TRBV6-2/TRBV6-3	TRBJ1-6	TGTGCCAGCACCGCGGCCCGCTATAATTCACCCCTCCACTTT	CASTAARYNSPLHF
NA	once	TRBV2	TRBJ2-7	TGTGCCAGCTCGTTTGTCAGACTCTACGAGCAGTACTTC	CASSFVRLYEQYF
NA	many	TRBV3-1	TRBJ1-1	TGTGCCAGCAGCCAAGAGTCTCTGAACACTGAAGCTTTCTTT	CASSQESLNTEAFF
NA	NA	TRBV6-4	TRBJ2-5	TGTGCCAGCAGTGACTATGATAACGAGCCCCCACAAGAGACCCAGTACTTC	CASSDYDNEPPQETQYF
TRBD1	NA	TRBV6-5	TRBJ2-7	TGTGCCAGCAGTTACGGCGAGACAGGGGCGGGCTACGAGCAGTACTTC	CASSYGETGAGYEQYF
NA	many	TRBV7-8	TRBJ2-3	TGTGCCAGCAGCTTAGTCGGGTATTTTAGCACAGATACGCAGTATTTT	CASSLVGYFSTDTQYF
NA	NA	TRBV25-1	TRBJ1-1	TGTGCCAGCAGTAGGGACCGGCTCACTGAAGCTTTCTTT	CASSRDRLTEAFF
NA	NA	TRBV10-3	TRBJ1-1	TGTGCCATCAGTGACTTATCAGGGGACACTGAAGCTTTCTTT	CAISDLSGDTEAFF
NA	many	TRBV11-2	TRBJ2-5	TGTGCCAGCAGCTTAGGTGGTCAGTTCGAAGAGACCCAGTACTTC	CASSLGGQFEETQYF
NA	many	TRBV27	TRBJ2-7	TGTGCCAGCAGTTTACGGGGGAGCGGATCCTACGAGCAGTACTTC	CASSLRGSGSYEQYF
TRBD1	NA	TRBV7-9	TRBJ1-4	TGTGCCAGCAGCTTAAAACAGGGGGGAACTAATGAAAAACTGTTTTTT	CASSLKQGGTNEKLFF
NA	once	TRBV9	TRBJ2-2	TGTGCCAGCAGCGTAGGGACCGTGGACACCGGGGAGCTGTTTTTT	CASSVGTVDTGELFF
TRBD2	few	TRBV3-1	TRBJ2-1	TGTGCCAGCAGCTCCGGGACTAGCGTCCACAATGAGCAGTTCTTC	CASSSGTSVHNEQFF
TRBD2	many	TRBV19	TRBJ2-5	TGTGCCAGTAGTACAGGACTAGCGGGAGGATTAGAGACCCAGTACTTC	CASSTGLAGGLETQYF
NA	few	TRBV9	TRBJ2-5	TGTGCCAGCAGCGTAAGGGCGGGGGAGACCCAGTACTTC	CASSVRAGETQYF
NA	once	TRBV20-1	TRBJ2-5	TGCAGTGCGCCCCCCCGGGGAAGTCAAGAGACCCCGTACTTC	CSAPPRGSQETPYF
TRBD2	few	TRBV4-3	TRBJ2-3	TGCGCCAGCAGCCAAAACGCGGGAGGGCCCATGGGAGATACGCAGTATTTT	CASSQNAGGPMGDTQYF
TRBD2	many	TRBV4-3	TRBJ2-7	TGCGCCAGCAGCCAAGTTGGGACTAGCTACGAGCAGTACTTC	CASSQVGTSYEQYF
TRBD1	few	TRBV6-1	TRBJ1-5	TGTGCCAGCAGTGGGGACAGGTGGGGTCAGCCCCAGCATTTT	CASSGDRWGQPQHF
NA	NA	TRBV7-9	TRBJ2-7	TGTGCCAGCAGCTTACTGGGGGGCAGGGGGGCCGAGCAGTACTTC	CASSLLGGRGAEQYF
NA	few	TRBV6-6	TRBJ1-5	TGTGCCAGCAGTAACCCGGGGGGGGGTTTCAATCAGCCCCAGCATTTT	CASSNPGGGFNQPQHF
NA	NA	TRBV6-1	TRBJ1-2	TGCGCCAGTATAAGCGGGGGCTACACCTTC	CASISGGYTF
NA	few	TRBV4-3	TRBJ1-1	TGCGCCAGCAGCCAAGATTCGGGGCGGGGCACTGAAGCTTTCTTT	CASSQDSGRGTEAFF